A single T cell receptor (beta chain) is shown here with its context. Sequenced by immunoSEQ multiplex PCR; TCRdb stores in-frame clones only, minus some. The data hold some 90,000 clones, with about 86% observed a single time. The germline gives CDR1 GTSNPN, CDR2 SVGIG (reference sequence). The CDR3 runs 14 residues. V trimming: 3 bases; J trimming: 6 bases; junction bases outside the gene matches: 8. The sample is drawn from a study of T cell responses to AZD1222 COVID-19 vaccine. The chain is built from TRBV30 and TRBJ2-7; TRBD2 matches 10 bases. The specimen was peripheral blood, collected on day 0 of AZD1222 vaccination. The receptor was derived from an adult in good health. The CDR3, as DNA: TGTGCCTGGAGCGCTAGCGGGAGTTGGAGCGAGCAGTACTTC. The encoded protein is CAWSASGSWSEQYF.